This TCR beta chain was captured by sequencing in a study of blood T cell repertoires in COVID-19. Study-wide context: The study drew acute and convalescent COVID-19 samples from the United States, Italy and Spain. PBMCs, B-cell-depleted T cells, or T cells were the source of the cDNA or gDNA that made up the material.

The CDR3 extends over 17 amino acids. Deletions cut 5 bases from V and 0 bases from J, with 18 bases between. Germline assignment: CDR1 KGHDR and CDR2 SFDVKD. Under the authors' procedure: For nucleated cells, counts were estimated from reference gene primer amplification. TCRdb's table, derived via immunoSEQ multiplex PCR, lists solely in-frame clones and lacks some. Clonal size and the V and J genes are those of that table, whereas D and trimming came from the DNA. The table has about 120,000 clones, around nine tenths seen once; the top ten hold approximately 2%. The chain joins TRBV24-1 to TRBJ2-5; possible D gene TRBD1, 5 bases. This sequence was found in a woman aged 45 to 65 with acute or convalescent COVID-19. Sample: peripheral blood. CDR3 sequence reads: CATSASFLGADQETQYF. The CDR3 DNA reads TGTGCCACCAGTGCCTCGTTTTTAGGGGCCGACCAAGAGACCCAGTACTTC.